These 27 T cell receptor beta chains originate from one sample sequenced in a study of spatial heterogeneity in lung cancer (dated by TCRdb to the late 2010s). General study outcomes and caveats: A correlation was observed between the number of expanded intratumoral alpha and beta TCRs and the tumor nonsynonymous mutation count.

The library came from 5' RACE. Data came from a NextSeq 500. The raw public reads went through TCRdb reprocessing: fastp at Q25, MiXCR clone calling, in-frame beta chains kept. A single entry per CDR3 protein holds the most common genes and DNA from its merged rows. The sample table records 6,000 to 8,000 distinct CDR3 sequences; less than 8.5% of these occur just once. Jointly, the top ten make up roughly 8.3% of the sample. The intended sense of this specimen's time point label: sample taken at primary tumor resection. Their specific antigens are unknown. The starting material was lung tumor tissue, obtained at surgery. Source of these receptors: a male donor with early-stage non-small cell lung cancer.

This clonotype was counted at least ten times. The chain joins TRBV6-1 to TRBJ2-2, with no clear D. The V end lost 7 bases, the J end lost 0 bases, and 9 bases lay between the germline ends. This CDR3 has 14 residues. Germline-derived CDR1 and CDR2 are MNHNS and SASEGT. The CDR3 protein is CASMVIPNTGELFF. In DNA, the CDR3 is TGTGCCAGCATGGTCATACCGAACACCGGGGAGCTGTTTTTT.

This clonotype was observed a handful of times. V is TRBV4-1 and J is TRBJ2-1; TRBD2 is a possible D gene (6 bases). Germline lookup yields CDR1 MGHRA and CDR2 YSYEKL. The CDR3 runs to 16 residues. Trimming took off 0 bases at V and 4 bases at J, with 13 bases between the two ends. The CDR3 loop reads CASSQERRGGYNEQFF. In DNA, the CDR3 is TGCGCCAGCAGCCAAGAGAGGAGGGGCGGGTACAATGAGCAGTTCTTC.

This clonotype was seen a few times. V is TRBV13 and J is TRBJ2-7, with D perhaps matching TRBD2 (6 bases). Trimming stripped 5 bases from V and 3 bases from J, with 23 bases between. This CDR3 has 17 amino acids. The germline V gene encodes CDR1 PRHDT and CDR2 FYEKMQ (reference sequence). CDR3 loop: CASSRLTSTIQFYEQYF. Here the CDR3 DNA reads TGTGCCAGCAGCCGCTTGACTAGTACCATTCAGTTCTACGAGCAGTACTTC.

This clonotype was counted ten times or more. V and J are TRBV19 and TRBJ2-7, with 7 bases that match TRBD1. V lost 5 bases, J lost 5 bases, and 15 bases stayed unmatched. Germline CDR1 and CDR2: LNHDA and SQIVND (reference sequence). The CDR3 runs to 16 residues. The CDR3 region is CASSPRDSSQQNEQYF. The CDR3 DNA is TGTGCCAGTAGTCCCCGGGACAGTTCTCAACAGAACGAGCAGTACTTC.

This clonotype was detected many times. The chain employs TRBV29-1 and TRBJ1-3, with D perhaps TRBD1 (5 bases). Trimming took 4 bases from V and 6 from J, leaving 13 bases between them. Germline V CDR1 and CDR2: SQVTM, ANQGSEA. The CDR3 length is 13 residues. The CDR3, as DNA: TGCAGCGTTGCAGGGCAAGCTGAAAACACCATATATTTT. It encodes CSVAGQAENTIYF.

This clonotype is judged medium-sized. The chain has TRBV5-6 and TRBJ2-5; D is possibly TRBD2 (5 bases). The germline V gene encodes CDR1 SGHDT and CDR2 YYEEEE. The CDR3 loop spans 15 amino acids. The ends were cut back, 1 base at V and 5 bases at J, with 15 bases in the middle. CDR3 sequence: CASSLRGSGVETQYF. Here the CDR3 DNA reads TGTGCCAGCAGCTTGCGCGGCTCCGGGGTGGAGACCCAGTACTTC. Variable domain in full (rest from reference TRBV5-6 and TRBJ2-5): DAGVTQSPTHLIKTRGQQVTLRCSPKSGHDTVSWYQQALGQGPQFIFQYYEEEERQRGNFPDRFSGHQFPNYSSELNVNALLLGDSALYLCASSLRGSGVETQYFGPGTRLLVL.

J is TRBJ2-3 and V is TRBV12-3 or TRBV12-4; D gene uncertain. V gave up 6 bases and J gave up 4 bases, with 17 bases separating them. The CDR3 is 15 amino acids. In DNA, the CDR3 is TGTGCCAGCAGACCAGACCAATACTGGGCAGATACGCAGTATTTT. Translating gives CASRPDQYWADTQYF.

This clonotype is classed as medium-sized. CDR3: CASSQQGAITGELFF. The CDR3 coding sequence is TGTGCCAGTAGTCAACAGGGGGCAATCACCGGGGAGCTGTTTTTT. The V gene is TRBV19, the J gene TRBJ2-2; TRBD1 matches 9 bases. The CDR3 length is 15 residues. CDR1 LNHDA and CDR2 SQIVND come from the germline V gene (reference sequence). The ends lost 5 bases at V and 4 bases at J; junction bases unmatched: 5.

At least ten counts were recorded for this clonotype. The chain links TRBV10-3 to TRBJ2-5; 8 nucleotides match TRBD2. Looked up from germline, CDR1 is ENHRY and CDR2 is SYGVKD. The CDR3 length is 14 residues. Germline trimming cut 7 bases from V and 5 bases from J; bases unmatched to any gene: 9. CDR3 residues: CAIKGAGEWETQYF. CDR3 nucleotides: TGTGCCATCAAAGGAGCGGGAGAGTGGGAGACCCAGTACTTC.

This clonotype is deemed medium-sized. This chain connects TRBV29-1 to TRBJ2-1, with 14 positions matching TRBD2. Germline CDR1 SQVTM, CDR2 ANQGSEA. The J segment lost 7 bases and the V segment lost 7 bases, leaving 6 bases of the junction unmatched. The CDR3 consists of 14 residues. This chain's CDR3 is CSAWTSGRRNEQFF. The DNA of the CDR3 is TGCAGCGCCTGGACTAGCGGGAGGAGGAATGAGCAGTTCTTC.

This clonotype was recorded many times. V gene TRBV7-9 combines with J gene TRBJ2-4, with D perhaps TRBD1 or TRBD2 (5 bases each). V lost 4 bases to trimming and J lost 7 bases, with 14 bases between them. CDR3 length: 14 amino acids. Germline V gives CDR1 SEHNR, CDR2 FQNEAQ (reference sequence). CDR3 sequence: CASSSGALSNIQYF. CDR3 sequence (DNA): TGTGCCAGCAGCTCCGGGGCGCTAAGCAACATTCAGTACTTC.

This clonotype is medium-sized (0.01 to 0.1%) in the sample. The rearrangement uses TRBV12-3 or TRBV12-4 and TRBJ1-1; 7 nucleotides line up with TRBD1. This CDR3 contains 17 residues. J lost 0 bases, V lost 5 bases, and 12 bases had no gene match. The DNA of the CDR3 is TGTGCCAGCAGTCCGGCGGCACCGGGACAGATGAACACTGAAGCTTTCTTT. It is translated as CASSPAAPGQMNTEAFF.

This clonotype appeared many times. The gene calls are TRBV10-3 and TRBJ2-7; D is possibly TRBD1 or TRBD2 (5 bases each). Germline V gives CDR1 ENHRY, CDR2 SYGVKD. This CDR3 spans 12 amino acids. V was pared by 10 bases and J by 9 bases, with 19 bases between. CDR3 nucleotide sequence: TGTGCCACCCTGGGTGGGGGTAGTATGCAGTACTTC. The encoded protein is CATLGGGSMQYF.

This clonotype was recorded many times. The gene calls are TRBV5-1 and TRBJ2-3; D is ambiguous. From germline, CDR1 is SGHRS and CDR2 YFSETQ. Trimming pared 3 bases from V and 4 bases from J, leaving 9 bases between. The CDR3 covers 13 residues. Written as DNA, the CDR3 is TGCGCCAGCAGCTGGTCCCCCGCAGATACGCAGTATTTT. Encoded protein: CASSWSPADTQYF.

This clonotype qualifies as medium-sized (0.01 to 0.1%). The chain has TRBV28 and TRBJ1-5; D ambiguous. V was shortened by 3 bases and J by 3 bases, with 6 bases between the two germline ends. The CDR3 loop spans 13 amino acids. The germline gives CDR1 MDHEN, CDR2 SYDVKM. The CDR3 bases are TGTGCCAGCAGTTTTATGAACAATCAGCCCCAGCATTTT. This translates into CASSFMNNQPQHF.

The sample holds a few counts of this clonotype. The J gene is TRBJ1-1, the V gene TRBV6-5; 8 bases align to TRBD1. The V segment lost 5 bases and the J segment 5 bases; nucleotides outside the gene matches: 10. CDR1 and CDR2 (germline): MNHEY, SVGAGI. The CDR3 contains 15 residues. Written as DNA, the CDR3 is TGTGCCAGCAGTCCCTTCGGACAGGGAAAAACTGAAGCTTTCTTT. It is translated as CASSPFGQGKTEAFF.

V usage is TRBV11-3 and J usage is TRBJ2-5, with 10 bases that match TRBD2. This CDR3 is built from 16 residues. The V gene end was trimmed by 5 bases and the J gene end by 3 bases; junction bases not matched to a gene: 9. Germline V gene lookup returns CDR1 SGHNT and CDR2 YENEEA. The CDR3 region is CASSPRGLAGEETQYF. CDR3 sequence (DNA): TGTGCCAGCAGCCCTCGTGGTCTAGCGGGGGAAGAGACCCAGTACTTC.

This clonotype was seen a few times. The chain uses TRBV5-8 and TRBJ1-5, with 10 bases fitting TRBD1. CDR3 length: 14 residues. The germline CDR1 and CDR2 sequences are SGHTS and YDEGEE. Losses at the gene ends were 8 bases for V and 5 bases for J; bases not matched to a gene: 7. The chain's CDR3 is CARTRDRGDQPQHF. The DNA for the CDR3 is TGTGCCAGGACCCGGGACAGGGGAGATCAGCCCCAGCATTTT.

This clonotype was observed many times. The chain recombines TRBV25-1 with TRBJ2-7; the D gene is possibly TRBD1 (6 bases). Trimming shortened V by 2 bases and J by 2 bases, and 10 bases separated the two germline ends. Germline CDR1 MGHDK, CDR2 SYGVNS. This CDR3 region has 14 residues. DNA for the CDR3: TGTGCCAGCAGTGAAGGGGACACCCCCTACGAGCAGTACTTC. This codes for CASSEGDTPYEQYF.

This clonotype has ten or more counts. CDR3 DNA sequence: TGCAGTGCTACCCGCGCTAACTATGGCTACACCTTC. Its protein is CSATRANYGYTF. The chain employs TRBV20-1 and TRBJ1-2; unclear D gene. V was cut by 4 bases and J by 0 bases, with 6 bases left in between. Germline CDR1 is DFQATT and CDR2 is SNEGSKA (reference sequence). The CDR3 loop spans 12 amino acids.

Points on this clonotype: This may stem from a read error, because a much larger clone lies one nucleotide away. The chain is built from TRBV7-9 and TRBJ2-5; D might be TRBD2 (6 bases). Germline V gene data show CDR1 as SEHNR and CDR2 as FQNEAQ (reference sequence). The CDR3 contains 13 residues. The DNA for the CDR3 is TGTGCCTGCAGCTTAGGAGGGCGTGAGACCCAGTACTTC. Translating gives CACSLGGRETQYF.

This clonotype is medium-sized (0.01 to 0.1%) by share. V is TRBV5-1 and J is TRBJ2-1; 10 positions match TRBD2. Trimming removed 1 base from V and 3 bases from J; junction bases left unmatched: 4. Per germline, CDR1 SGHRS and CDR2 YFSETQ. The CDR3 is made up of 16 amino acids. Written as DNA, the CDR3 is TGCGCCAGCAGCTTGCTAGGGACTAGCGACTACAATGAGCAGTTCTTC. Protein: CASSLLGTSDYNEQFF.

This clonotype was seen ten or more times. The genes are TRBV2 and TRBJ1-2; no definite D call. This CDR3 comprises 14 residues. V was clipped by 3 bases and J by 1 base, with 9 bases between them. In germline, CDR1 is SNHLY, CDR2 FYNNEI. The CDR3 reads CASSEETHNYGYTF. The CDR3 nucleotides read TGTGCCAGCAGTGAGGAAACCCATAACTATGGCTACACCTTC.

This clonotype was counted many times. The chain carries TRBV27 and TRBJ1-5, with D tentatively TRBD1 (5 bases). V lost 2 bases and J 7 bases, leaving 12 bases between the germline ends. The CDR3 extends over 14 amino acids. Germline V gives CDR1 MNHEY, CDR2 SMNVEV (reference sequence). DNA for the CDR3: TGTGCCAGCAGTTTAGTCTGGGGCGACCAGCCCCAGCATTTT. The encoded protein is CASSLVWGDQPQHF.

This clonotype occurred a few times. The chain uses TRBV3-1 and TRBJ2-7, with 7 bases that match TRBD2. Germline assignment: CDR1 LGHDT and CDR2 YNNKEL (reference sequence). With 3 bases clipped from V and 2 bases from J, the junction kept 4 bases outside the gene matches. The CDR3 loop spans 14 amino acids. CDR3 sequence: CASSQGGRAYEQYF. The CDR3 DNA follows: TGTGCCAGCAGCCAGGGTGGGAGGGCCTACGAGCAGTACTTC.

This chain links TRBV21-1 with TRBJ1-5. TRBV21-1 is a known pseudogene. This CDR3 region has 9 residues. The CDR3 nucleotides are TGTGCCAGCACCCAGCCCCAGCATTTT. Protein sequence: CASTQPQHF.

The sample holds many counts of this clonotype. The chain links TRBV12-3 or TRBV12-4 to TRBJ2-4, with TRBD2 as a possible D gene (7 bases). The CDR3 loop spans 14 amino acids. V lost 5 bases, J lost 5 bases, and 13 bases lay in between. The CDR3 loop is CASSGGGSQNIQYF. For the CDR3, the DNA is TGTGCCAGCAGTGGGGGGGGCAGCCAAAACATTCAGTACTTC.